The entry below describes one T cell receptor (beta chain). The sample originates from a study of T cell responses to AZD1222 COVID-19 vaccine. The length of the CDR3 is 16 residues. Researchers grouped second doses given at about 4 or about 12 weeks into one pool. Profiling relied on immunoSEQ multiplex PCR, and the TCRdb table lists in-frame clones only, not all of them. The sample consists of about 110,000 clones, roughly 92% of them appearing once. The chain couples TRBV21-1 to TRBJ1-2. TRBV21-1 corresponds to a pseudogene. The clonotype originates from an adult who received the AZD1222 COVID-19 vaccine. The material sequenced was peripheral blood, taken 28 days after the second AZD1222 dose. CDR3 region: CASSKRWCLPNYGYTF. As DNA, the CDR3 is TGTGCCAGCAGCAAACGCTGGTGTTTGCCTAACTATGGCTACACCTTC.